The entry below describes one T cell receptor beta chain. Here the CDR3 omits its conserved ending phenylalanine or tryptophan, so a read error is the likely source. The source of the blood RNA was unsorted whole blood, and germline DNA was extracted as well. Collected before surgery were about 4.3 milliliters of peripheral blood. Making TCR beta cDNA involved around 500 ng total RNA and a constant-region primer. ARM-PCR, slightly modified, supplied the TCR beta libraries through three nested multiplex PCR rounds. Primers for the first two PCR rounds were TRBV1-TRBV30 forward primers and a C-beta reverse primer (approximately 10 cycles per round). TCRdb recomputed calls from the multiplex PCR reads with MiXCR, one row per CDR3 protein. The table has about 320,000 distinct CDR3 sequences, less than 75% seen once. The data stem from a study of tumor-infiltrating lymphocytes in primary liver carcinoma. In the study overall: Patients included men and women of 30 to 69 years. Stage T1-T3 N0M0 and a size of about 4 to 11 cm characterized the tumors.

Germline V gives CDR1 SGHNT, CDR2 YYREEE (reference sequence). The CDR3 is 14 residues long. The chain has TRBV5-4 and TRBJ1-1, with TRBD1 identical over 9 bases. Sequencing input: peripheral blood. The origin of this receptor is a man in his forties with primary liver carcinoma and hepatitis B virus infection. This CDR3 is CVSSPGQGNTEAFY. The DNA of the CDR3 is TGTGTCAGCAGCCCGGGACAGGGGAACACTGAAGCTTTCTAT.